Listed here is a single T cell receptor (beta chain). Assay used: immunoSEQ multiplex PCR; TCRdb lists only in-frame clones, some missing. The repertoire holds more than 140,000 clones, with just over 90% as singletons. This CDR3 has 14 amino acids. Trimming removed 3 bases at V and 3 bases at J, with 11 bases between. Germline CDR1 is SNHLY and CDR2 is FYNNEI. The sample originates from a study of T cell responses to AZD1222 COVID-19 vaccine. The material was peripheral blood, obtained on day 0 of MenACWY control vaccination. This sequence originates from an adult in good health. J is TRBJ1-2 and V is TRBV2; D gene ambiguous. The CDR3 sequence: CASSERQAYYGYTF. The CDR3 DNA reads TGTGCCAGCAGTGAGCGGCAGGCTTACTATGGCTACACCTTC.